The entry below gives a single T cell receptor beta chain sequence along with its context. What it recognizes is unknown. Germline V gene data show CDR1 as MGHRA and CDR2 as YSYEKL. V lost 4 bases to trimming and J lost 2 bases, with 15 bases between them. This CDR3 has 15 residues. This specimen belongs to a study of cytomegalovirus exposure and HLA in healthy donors. Points from the study as a whole: In vitro checks showed that three CMV-associated chains really do target CMV antigens. The authors later linked a missense DCLRE1C variant to TCR beta V- and J-gene trimming. For most TCR beta V segments, an earlier analysis put the productive rate at about 87% or about 30% of the time.

A multiplex PCR was run with 60 Vbeta primers and 13 Jbeta primers. Original processing notes: A later analysis counted 80 million or so unique TCR beta chains, some 12 million shared. Sequencing used immunoSEQ multiplex PCR; TCRdb keeps in-frame clones, though not all of them. The DNA gave D and trimming, while V, J and clone size come from that table. The sample contains 100,000 to 150,000 clones, over 8% of which appear only once. The chain combines TRBV4-1 with TRBJ2-7; a weak D match, TRBD2 (6 bases). What was sequenced was PBMCs. This clonotype was obtained from a man aged 35 to 55 in good health and CMV-seronegative. CDR3 bases: TGCGCCAGCAGCCTACTTGCGGGACCTACCTACGAGCAGTACTTC. Residues: CASSLLAGPTYEQYF.